The source of this T cell receptor (beta chain) is a study of T cells in Graves' hyperthyroidism and ophthalmopathy. Study-level findings and limits: The majority of expanded thyroid clonotypes above 0.001 also appeared in blood. A 13 V-J model separated ophthalmopathy from stable hyperthyroidism. Median prediction lead before ophthalmopathy onset was 6.5 months with the model.

TCR beta CDR3 sequences were amplified from RNA transcripts. A set of HTBI primers served as the primers for a first-round RT-PCR of the TCR CDR3. In TCRdb, the multiplex PCR reads were re-called with MiXCR into one record per CDR3 protein. This sample carries approximately 510,000 distinct CDR3 sequences, around 21% of them seen once, and the ten largest clones take approximately 26%. The V gene end was trimmed by 5 bases and the J gene end by 1 base; junction bases not matched to a gene: 9. In germline, CDR1 is SGHRS, CDR2 YFSETQ. There are 16 residues in the CDR3. This clonotype turned up a few times. No antigen is known for it.

The TCR comes from a man in his late teens or twenties with Graves' hyperthyroidism. The chain is built from TRBV5-1 and TRBJ2-5, with 9 bases aligning to TRBD2. Sequencing used blood. The CDR3 loop is CASRIAGDSLQETQYF. The CDR3 DNA follows: TGCGCCAGCAGGATAGCGGGGGACTCCCTCCAAGAGACCCAGTACTTC.